The clone carrying this T cell receptor beta chain has more than one count but fewer than ten. The CDR3 consists of 13 residues. Germline values: CDR1 KGHSH, CDR2 LQKENI. V was trimmed by 4 bases and J by 5 bases, leaving 11 bases between them. This entry is derived from a study of blood T cell repertoires in COVID-19. The protocol was immunoSEQ multiplex PCR, while the TCRdb copy is restricted to in-frame clones and leaves out a portion. The sample shows roughly 300,000 clones, 65% to 90% of them seen only once. The clonotype comes from a man younger than 45 who had recovered from COVID-19. The gene calls are TRBV18 and TRBJ1-1; no reliable D call. Sequencing was performed on PBMCs or T cells enriched from blood (not recorded which). In DNA, the CDR3 is TGTGCCAGCTCACGGGTGGAGTATACTGAAGCTTTCTTT. It specifies CASSRVEYTEAFF.